One and the same sample provided the 10 T cell receptor beta chains below, sequenced in a study of T cells after yellow fever vaccination. A single record per CDR3 protein comes from TCRdb applying MiXCR to the 5' RACE reads. Of 300,000 to 350,000 distinct CDR3 sequences detected, approximately 4.2% appear once; the ten largest clones hold about 24%. The source material was PBMCs, sampled 5 days after the yellow fever booster vaccination. The receptors derive from a man between 18 and 35 years old who received the YFV17D yellow fever vaccine.

This clonotype was recorded a few times. V is TRBV12-3 or TRBV12-4 and J is TRBJ2-3; the match to TRBD2 covers 10 bases. Trimming cost V 4 bases and J 4 bases; bases outside gene matches: 8. This CDR3 comprises 16 residues. The CDR3 loop is CASSSQKRGGSDTQYF. The CDR3 DNA sequence: TGTGCCAGCAGTTCCCAGAAGCGGGGGGGTTCAGATACGCAGTATTTT.

There are a few counts of this clonotype. CDR3 DNA sequence: TGTGCCAGCAGTTACGCGAGCTCTGGGGCCAACGTCCTGACTTTC. Translating it yields CASSYASSGANVLTF. V usage is TRBV6-6 and J usage is TRBJ2-6; D gene uncertain. Germline assignment: CDR1 MNHNY and CDR2 SVGAGI (reference sequence). Trimming removed 2 bases at V and 0 bases at J, with 5 bases between. The CDR3 is 15 amino acids.

This clonotype was picked up a small number of times. This chain links TRBV28 with TRBJ2-1; D remains ambiguous. Germline V lookup: CDR1 MDHEN, CDR2 SYDVKM. The V end was cut by 2 bases, the J end by 9 bases, with 11 bases between. CDR3 length: 13 residues. CDR3 loop: CASSLNLVSEQFF. The CDR3 bases are TGTGCCAGCAGTTTAAACTTAGTAAGTGAGCAGTTCTTC. Based on the CDR3 plus reference TRBV28 and TRBJ2-1, the full variable domain is DVKVTQSSRYLVKRTGEKVFLECVQDMDHENMFWYRQDPGLGLRLIYFSYDVKMKEKGDIPEGYSVSREKKERFSLILESASTNQTSMYLCASSLNLVSEQFFGPGTRLTVL.

The chain uses TRBV5-4 and TRBJ2-5, with 12 bases identical to TRBD2. The CDR3 totals 15 residues. CDR1 is SGHNT, CDR2 YYREEE, per germline (reference sequence). The junction had 3 bases not matched to a gene; V was cut back by 4 bases and J by 2 bases. CDR3: CASSTTSGGQETQYF. The CDR3 DNA reads as TGTGCCAGCAGCACCACTAGCGGGGGGCAAGAGACCCAGTACTTC.

This clonotype was counted between two and nine times. This chain connects TRBV7-2 to TRBJ2-7; D ambiguous. The CDR3 has 12 residues. The germline CDR1 and CDR2 sequences are SGHTA and FQGNSA. Between the trimmed V and J ends, which lost 5 bases and 9 bases, there was a span of 14 bases. DNA for the CDR3: TGTGCCAGCAGCCCTCCCGGCGAGGTGCAGTACGTC. Its translation is CASSPPGEVQYV.

This rearrangement joins TRBV12-5 to TRBJ1-2; TRBD1 agrees at 8 bases. The CDR3 spans 17 residues. J was trimmed by 4 bases and V by 1 base; bases with no gene match: 11. Germline V gives CDR1 LGHNT, CDR2 FRNRAP. This CDR3 is CASGLEMADGQGYGYTF. Written as DNA, the CDR3 is TGTGCTAGTGGTTTGGAGATGGCAGATGGACAGGGCTATGGCTACACCTTC.

This clonotype was seen many times. This rearrangement joins TRBV6-1 to TRBJ1-1, with D unresolved. Germline CDR1 is MNHNS and CDR2 is SASEGT. V lost 1 base to trimming and J lost 5 bases, with 8 bases between them. The length of the CDR3 is 13 residues. CDR3 loop: CASSEVYGTEAFF. CDR3 nucleotide sequence: TGTGCCAGCAGTGAAGTGTACGGGACTGAAGCTTTCTTT.

This clonotype was found many times. This rearrangement joins TRBV7-2 to TRBJ1-4; TRBD1 matches at 8 bases. Germline loops: CDR1 SGHTA, CDR2 FQGNSA. Trimming cost V 4 bases and J 7 bases; bases outside gene matches: 8. The CDR3 is 15 amino acids. CDR3 region: CASSSRTGSSEKLFF. In nucleotides, the CDR3 is TGTGCCAGCAGCTCCCGGACAGGGTCGAGTGAAAAACTGTTTTTT.

CDR3 sequence: CASSFPGGGEKLFF. The DNA of the CDR3 is TGTGCCAGCAGTTTCCCCGGGGGGGGTGAAAAACTGTTTTTT. The J gene is TRBJ1-4, the V gene TRBV28; possibly TRBD1 for D (5 bases). The CDR3 has 14 residues. The germline V gene has CDR1 MDHEN and CDR2 SYDVKM. Trimming removed 3 bases at V and 7 bases at J, with 12 bases between.

The genes are TRBV19 and TRBJ2-7; D remains unclear. CDR1 and CDR2 (germline): LNHDA, SQIVND (reference sequence). The CDR3 is 13 residues long. Trimming removed 3 bases from V and 3 bases from J, with 9 bases in between. This chain's CDR3 is CASSMTAFYEQYF. CDR3 DNA sequence: TGTGCCAGTAGTATGACTGCCTTCTACGAGCAGTACTTC.